This T cell receptor (beta chain) was sequenced for a study of blood T cell repertoires in COVID-19. Sequencing was performed with immunoSEQ multiplex PCR; in TCRdb, only in-frame clones are kept and a portion is missing. In the table there are about 55,000 clones, about four fifths of which are singletons. Germline V gene lookup returns CDR1 LNHNV and CDR2 YYDKDF (reference sequence). The V gene lost 3 bases and the J gene lost 8 bases, with 12 bases spanning the gap. The CDR3 is 13 amino acids. The TCR comes from a human donor in a cohort sampled during active or convalescent COVID-19. V and J are TRBV15 and TRBJ2-3, with D possibly being TRBD1 (5 bases). The material sequenced was peripheral blood. CDR3 in DNA: TGTGCCACCAGCAGTGGACAATCTATTACGCAGTATTTT. This translates into CATSSGQSITQYF. Full variable domain (missing parts from reference TRBV15 and TRBJ2-3): DAMVIQNPRYQVTQFGKPVTLSCSQTLNHNVMYWYQQKSSQAPKLLFHYYDKDFNNEADTPDNFQSRRPNTSFCFLDIRSPGLGDTAMYLCATSSGQSITQYFGPGTRLTVL.